The entry below describes one TCR beta chain. Its specificity is unknown. Each sample gave at least 6.5 million isolated PBMCs. This sample was included in a study of blood T cells in healthy people across ages. Study-level findings and limits: A roughly linear age-dependent decrease characterized TCR beta diversity per million T cells. Underestimates were what the diversity estimates from one million T cells were considered to be. Unsorted PBMCs prevented conclusive naive versus antigen-experienced comparison.

The second PCR ran roughly 7 to 11 cycles with a sample-barcoded 5' primer and J-beta primers. In TCRdb, the 5' RACE reads were re-called with MiXCR into one record per CDR3 protein. Among some 800,000 distinct CDR3 sequences listed, about 42% were seen once. CDR3 length equals 17 residues. Trimming at V came to 6 bases and at J to 0 bases, leaving 8 bases not matched to a gene. Germline CDR1 and CDR2: SGHAT and FQNNGV. V gene TRBV11-2 combines with J gene TRBJ2-2; 9 bases are a match to TRBD2. Sequenced input: blood. The source of this sequence is a man between 60 and 70 years old in good health. The CDR3 loop reads CASRESAGGSNTGELFF. In DNA form, the CDR3 reads TGTGCCAGCAGAGAGTCCGCGGGGGGGTCGAACACCGGGGAGCTGTTTTTT. The full variable domain, with the rest looked up from reference TRBV11-2 and TRBJ2-2, is EAGVAQSPRYKIIEKRQSVAFWCNPISGHATLYWYQQILGQGPKLLIQFQNNGVVDDSQLPKDRFSAERLKGVDSTLKIQPAKLEDSAVYLCASRESAGGSNTGELFFGEGSRLTVL.